This is a list of T cell receptor beta chains from one sample in a study of blood T cell repertoires in COVID-19. TCRdb's table, derived via immunoSEQ multiplex PCR, lists solely in-frame clones and lacks some. Of more than 90,000 clones in the sample, about 83% were seen once. Sequencing input: peripheral blood. All receptors come from a man in his sixties or seventies with acute or convalescent COVID-19. Both conserved end residues are part of each CDR3. The order of the fields is J gene, clone size, D gene, V gene, CDR3 DNA, CDR3 protein. A D gene is named only where the DNA matches it firmly. The size field is filled for only some rows; it gives once, few, many or a size class.

>TRBJ2-5|NA|NA|TRBV5-8
TGTGCCAGCAGCGGGAGTAGGAGGGGAGAGACCCAGTACTTC
CASSGSRRGETQYF
>TRBJ2-5|NA|TRBD1|TRBV7-2
TGTGCCAGCAGCGTAGTGGGGACAGGGGGCATGGAGACCCAGTACTTC
CASSVVGTGGMETQYF
>TRBJ2-5|NA|NA|TRBV1
TGCACCAGCAGCCTTGCACCTCCACAAGCCGGGACTAGCGGAATTTGTCAAGAGACCCAGTACTTC
CTSSLAPPQAGTSGICQETQYF
>TRBJ2-5|NA|NA|TRBV11-2
TGTGCCAGCAGCTTAGATCGGGAGACCCAGTACTTC
CASSLDRETQYF
>TRBJ2-6|NA|NA|TRBV7-2
TGTGCCAGCAGCTTCCAGGGAACAGGGGCCAACGTCCTGACTTTC
CASSFQGTGANVLTF
>TRBJ2-5|NA|NA|TRBV24-1
TGTGCCACCAGTGATCCAAGGGGGGGAAAGACCCAGTACTTC
CATSDPRGGKTQYF
>TRBJ2-5|NA|TRBD2|TRBV19
TGTGCCAGGGAGCGGGAGGTCGAAGAGACCCAGTACTTC
CAREREVEETQYF
>TRBJ2-1|NA|NA|TRBV7-9
TGTGCCAGCAGCTTACGGGGGATCGGGGGTGGTGAGCAGTTCTTC
CASSLRGIGGGEQFF
>TRBJ2-5|NA|NA|TRBV19
TGTGCCAGTAGGCCGAGAGTCCAAGAGACCCAGTACTTC
CASRPRVQETQYF
>TRBJ1-4|NA|NA|TRBV3-1/TRBV3-2
TGTGCCAGCAGCCAAGAAGTACAGGCTGAAAAACTGTTTTTT
CASSQEVQAEKLFF
>TRBJ2-1|once|TRBD2|TRBV2
TGTGCCAGCGGGGGGGTCCGCGACAATGAGCAGTTCTTC
CASGGVRDNEQFF
>TRBJ2-1|few|NA|TRBV5-1
TGCGCCAGCAGCTTCCAGAAGGGTACCCCAGGGGCAACCTACAATGAGCAGTTCTTC
CASSFQKGTPGATYNEQFF
>TRBJ2-5|few|TRBD1|TRBV2
TGTGCCAGCAGTGAACAGACAGGGTTTCAGGAGACCCAGTACTTC
CASSEQTGFQETQYF
>TRBJ2-1|NA|TRBD2|TRBV10-3
TGTGCCATCAGTGGGAACCTAGCGGGGGGGCTCAATGAGCAGTTCTTC
CAISGNLAGGLNEQFF
>TRBJ1-2|NA|NA|TRBV7-2
TGTGCCAGCAGCCCCGGACACCCGGAGGGCTACACCTTC
CASSPGHPEGYTF
>TRBJ2-3|few|NA|TRBV9
TGTGCCAGCAGCCCTAGGGGCGGGATCACAGATACGCAGTATTTT
CASSPRGGITDTQYF
>TRBJ2-2|NA|NA|TRBV3-1/TRBV3-2
TGTGCCAGCAGCCAGATCAGAGGGTCGAACACCGGGGAGCTGTTTTTT
CASSQIRGSNTGELFF
>TRBJ2-2|NA|NA|TRBV19
TGTGCCACCGCAGAGGGTTCGACCGGGGCCGGGGAGCTGTTTTTT
CATAEGSTGAGELFF
>TRBJ1-5|NA|TRBD1|TRBV18
TGTGCCAGCTCCCAGGACAGGGGCAGCCAGCCCCAGCATTTT
CASSQDRGSQPQHF
>TRBJ2-7|NA|NA|TRBV7-8
TGTGCCAGCAGTCCTTCTGACAGGATCGAGCAGTACTTC
CASSPSDRIEQYF
>TRBJ1-2|NA|NA|TRBV10-3
TGTGCCATCAGTGAGTCATTCGGGAGGACCTATGGCTACACCTTC
CAISESFGRTYGYTF
>TRBJ1-4|NA|NA|TRBV4-2
TGTGCCAGCAGCCAATCGGGGGGCGAAGGAAAACTGTTTTTT
CASSQSGGEGKLFF
>TRBJ2-7|NA|TRBD1|TRBV19
TGTGCCAGTAGTCCGGGACAGGCCCACGAGCAGTACTTC
CASSPGQAHEQYF
>TRBJ2-1|NA|NA|TRBV6-5
TGTGCCAGCAGTTACTCCCGGGGTTACAATGAGCAGTTCTTC
CASSYSRGYNEQFF
>TRBJ2-3|once|TRBD1|TRBV5-1
TGCGCCAGCAGCGTGGGACAGCTCTCGAGAAATACGCAGTATTTT
CASSVGQLSRNTQYF
>TRBJ2-1|NA|NA|TRBV25-1
TGTGCCAGCAGTTCCCCTAGCCGTAACAATGAGCAGTTCTTC
CASSSPSRNNEQFF
>TRBJ1-2|few|TRBD1|TRBV7-3
TGTGCCAGCAGCCCGGGGACAGAGTTATATGGCTACACCTTC
CASSPGTELYGYTF
>TRBJ2-1|NA|TRBD2|TRBV13
TGTGCCAGCAGCTTAGGAGATAGCGGGGGACCGTACAATGAGCAGTTCTTC
CASSLGDSGGPYNEQFF
>TRBJ2-4|once|NA|TRBV2
TGTGCCAGCAGTGACGGTCGCACCAAAAACATTCAGTACTTC
CASSDGRTKNIQYF
>TRBJ2-5|NA|TRBD2|TRBV2
TGTGCCAGCAGGGAAGGGACTAGCGGGGGGGTGACCCAGTACTTC
CASREGTSGGVTQYF
>TRBJ2-3|NA|NA|TRBV11-2
TGTGCCAGCAGCTTAGGCGCTAGTTCCACAGATACGCAGTATTTT
CASSLGASSTDTQYF
>TRBJ2-5|NA|NA|TRBV18
TGTGCCAGCTCAGTGGGGGGAGAGACCCAGTACTTC
CASSVGGETQYF